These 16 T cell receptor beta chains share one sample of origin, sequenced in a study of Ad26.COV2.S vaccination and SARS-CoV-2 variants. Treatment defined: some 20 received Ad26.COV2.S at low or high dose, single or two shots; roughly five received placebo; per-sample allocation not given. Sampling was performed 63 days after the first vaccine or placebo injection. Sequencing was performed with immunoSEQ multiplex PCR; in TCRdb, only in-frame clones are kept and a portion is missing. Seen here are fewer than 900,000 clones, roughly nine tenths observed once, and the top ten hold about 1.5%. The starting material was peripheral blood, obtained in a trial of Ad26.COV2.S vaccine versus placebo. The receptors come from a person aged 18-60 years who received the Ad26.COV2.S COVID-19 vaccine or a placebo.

The CDR3, as DNA: TGCGCCAGCAGCGACCCGGGACGGCCCTACGAGCAGTACTTC. Protein: CASSDPGRPYEQYF. The chain links TRBV5-1 to TRBJ2-7, with D perhaps assigned TRBD1 or TRBD2 (5 bases each). This CDR3 spans 14 amino acids. V was shortened by 4 bases and J by 2 bases, with 13 bases between the two germline ends. CDR1 and CDR2 (germline): SGHRS, YFSETQ. The variable domain in full, with the rest retrieved from reference TRBV5-1 and TRBJ2-7, is KAGVTQTPRYLIKTRGQQVTLSCSPISGHRSVSWYQQTPGQGLQFLFEYFSETQRNKGNFPGRFSGRQFSNSRSEMNVSTLELGDSALYLCASSDPGRPYEQYFGPGTRLTVT.

The CDR3: CAISESERGDNEQFF. DNA of the CDR3: TGTGCCATCAGTGAGTCTGAGCGGGGGGACAATGAGCAGTTCTTC. The chain couples TRBV10-3 to TRBJ2-1; TRBD2 matches 9 bases. V lost 0 bases, J lost 5 bases, and 2 bases stayed unmatched. This CDR3 spans 15 amino acids. Looked up from germline, CDR1 is ENHRY and CDR2 is SYGVKD.

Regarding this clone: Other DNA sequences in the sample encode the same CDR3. In DNA, the CDR3 is TGTGCCAGCAGCTTTACGGGAGCGGACATTCAGTACTTC. It translates to CASSFTGADIQYF. This chain uses TRBV7-2 with TRBJ2-4; D is perhaps TRBD2 (6 bases). Trimming removed 3 bases from V and 8 bases from J, with 11 bases in between. The CDR3 totals 13 residues. Looked up from germline, CDR1 is SGHTA and CDR2 is FQGNSA. Full variable domain (missing parts from reference TRBV7-2 and TRBJ2-4): GAGVSQSPSNKVTEKGKDVELRCDPISGHTALYWYRQSLGQGLEFLIYFQGNSAPDKSGLPSDRFSAERTGGSVSTLTIQRTQQEDSAVYLCASSFTGADIQYFGAGTRLSVL.

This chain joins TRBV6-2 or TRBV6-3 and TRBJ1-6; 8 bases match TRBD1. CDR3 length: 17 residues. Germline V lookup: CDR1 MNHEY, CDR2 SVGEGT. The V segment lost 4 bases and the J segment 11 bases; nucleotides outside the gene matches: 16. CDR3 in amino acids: CASSWARTGSSIPPLHF. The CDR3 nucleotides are TGTGCCAGCAGTTGGGCTCGGACAGGGAGTAGCATTCCACCCCTCCACTTT.

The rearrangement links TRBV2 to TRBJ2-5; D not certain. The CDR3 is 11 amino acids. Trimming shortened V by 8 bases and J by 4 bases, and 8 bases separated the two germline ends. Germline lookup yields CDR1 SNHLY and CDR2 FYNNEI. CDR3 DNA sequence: TGTGCCAGCCCGGACGGAGAGACCCAGTACTTC. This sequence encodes CASPDGETQYF.

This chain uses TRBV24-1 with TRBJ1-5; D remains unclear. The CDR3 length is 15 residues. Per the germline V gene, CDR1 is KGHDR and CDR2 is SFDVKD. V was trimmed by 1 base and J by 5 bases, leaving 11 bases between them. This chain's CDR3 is CATSDFQVGDQPQHF. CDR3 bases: TGTGCCACCAGTGATTTTCAGGTCGGGGATCAGCCCCAGCATTTT.

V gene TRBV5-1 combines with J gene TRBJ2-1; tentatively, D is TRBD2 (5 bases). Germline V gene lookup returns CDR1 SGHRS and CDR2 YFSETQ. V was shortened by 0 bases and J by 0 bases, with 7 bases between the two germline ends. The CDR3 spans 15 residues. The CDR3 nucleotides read TGCGCCAGCAGCTTGGAAGGGAGCTCCTACAATGAGCAGTTCTTC. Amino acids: CASSLEGSSYNEQFF.

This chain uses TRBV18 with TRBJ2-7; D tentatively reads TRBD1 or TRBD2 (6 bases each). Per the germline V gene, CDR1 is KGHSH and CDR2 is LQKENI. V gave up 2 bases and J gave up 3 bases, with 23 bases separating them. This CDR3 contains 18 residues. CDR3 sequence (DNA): TGTGCCAGCTCACCAAGGGCCGGAGGGACACCCGCAAGCTACGAGCAGTACTTC. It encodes CASSPRAGGTPASYEQYF.

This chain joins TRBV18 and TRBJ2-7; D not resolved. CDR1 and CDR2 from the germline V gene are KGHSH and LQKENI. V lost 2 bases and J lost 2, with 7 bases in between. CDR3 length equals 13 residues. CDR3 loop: CASSPSTAYEQYF. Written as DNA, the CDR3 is TGTGCCAGCTCACCATCGACGGCCTACGAGCAGTACTTC.

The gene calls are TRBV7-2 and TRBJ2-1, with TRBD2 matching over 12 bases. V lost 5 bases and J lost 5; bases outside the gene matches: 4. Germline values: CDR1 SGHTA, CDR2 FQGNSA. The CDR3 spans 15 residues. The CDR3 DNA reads TGTGCCAGCAGCATCGGACTAGCGGGAAACAATGAGCAGTTCTTC. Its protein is CASSIGLAGNNEQFF.

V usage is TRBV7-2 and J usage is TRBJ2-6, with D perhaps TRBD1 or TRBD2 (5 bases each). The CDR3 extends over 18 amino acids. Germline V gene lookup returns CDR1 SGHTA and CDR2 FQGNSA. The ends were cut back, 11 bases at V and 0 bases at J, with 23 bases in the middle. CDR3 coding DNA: TGTGCCGCCAGACCCGGGGCGGGCCCGAGCTCTGGGGCCAACGTCCTGACTTTC. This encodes CAARPGAGPSSGANVLTF.

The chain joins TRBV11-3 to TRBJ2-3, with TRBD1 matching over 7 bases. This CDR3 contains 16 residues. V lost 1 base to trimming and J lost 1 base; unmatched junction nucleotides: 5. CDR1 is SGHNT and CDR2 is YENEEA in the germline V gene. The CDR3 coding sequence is TGTGCCAGCAGCTTAGGGGCCGGGACAGGCACAGATACGCAGTATTTT. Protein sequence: CASSLGAGTGTDTQYF.

The CDR3 nucleotides are TGTGCCAGCAGCTTTATTCTAGCGGGATACAATGAGCAGTTCTTC. Translation gives CASSFILAGYNEQFF. The gene calls are TRBV7-2 and TRBJ2-1; 9 bases agree with TRBD2. This CDR3 spans 15 amino acids. The ends lost 3 bases at V and 4 bases at J; junction bases unmatched: 4. Germline lookup yields CDR1 SGHTA and CDR2 FQGNSA. Based on the CDR3 plus reference TRBV7-2 and TRBJ2-1, the full variable domain is GAGVSQSPSNKVTEKGKDVELRCDPISGHTALYWYRQSLGQGLEFLIYFQGNSAPDKSGLPSDRFSAERTGGSVSTLTIQRTQQEDSAVYLCASSFILAGYNEQFFGPGTRLTVL.

The CDR3 reads CASSWKGQGYGYTF. The CDR3 nucleotides are TGTGCCAGCAGCTGGAAGGGACAGGGCTATGGCTACACCTTC. The chain couples TRBV5-8 to TRBJ1-2, with 9 bases identical to TRBD1. Germline loops: CDR1 SGHTS, CDR2 YDEGEE. The V and J ends lost 3 bases and 4 bases, in that order; junction bases with no gene match: 4. The CDR3 has 14 amino acids.

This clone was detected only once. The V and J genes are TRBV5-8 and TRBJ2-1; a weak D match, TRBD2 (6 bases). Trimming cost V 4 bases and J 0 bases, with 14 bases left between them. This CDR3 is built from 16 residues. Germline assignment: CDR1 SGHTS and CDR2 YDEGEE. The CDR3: CASSLRGFSSYNEQFF. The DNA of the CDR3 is TGTGCCAGCAGCCTGCGGGGATTTAGCTCCTACAATGAGCAGTTCTTC.

DNA for the CDR3: TGTGCCAGCAGCCAACGTAGCGGAGTTAACACCGGGGAGCTGTTTTTT. It yields the protein CASSQRSGVNTGELFF. The J gene is TRBJ2-2, the V gene TRBV3-1 (or the pseudogene TRBV3-2), with D tentatively TRBD2 (6 bases). Germline CDR1 reads LGHDT; CDR2 reads YNNKEL (reference sequence). CDR3 length equals 16 residues. V gave up 2 bases and J gave up 2 bases, with 12 bases separating them.